The 15 T cell receptor beta chains given below trace back to one sample, sequenced in a study of CD8 T cells in Susac syndrome. Reverse transcription of roughly 0.5 to 1 ug RNA was performed with random hexamers. In TCRdb, the immunoSEQ multiplex PCR reads were re-called with MiXCR into one record per CDR3 protein. There are more than 150,000 distinct CDR3 sequences in the sample; around 94% occur only once, and under 0.15% lies in the top ten. Sequencing was carried out using CD4+ T cells from PBMCs. The receptors derive from a human donor in good health.

The chain carries TRBV30 and TRBJ2-1, with TRBD1 matching over 7 bases. The germline V gene encodes CDR1 GTSNPN and CDR2 SVGIG (reference sequence). CDR3 length: 16 amino acids. V dropped 1 base and J dropped 6; count of bases not matched to a gene: 12. CDR3 amino acids: CAWSADRVGDTNEQFF. Here the CDR3 DNA reads TGTGCCTGGAGTGCCGACAGGGTTGGGGACACCAATGAGCAGTTCTTC. The entire variable domain, with the rest obtained from reference TRBV30 and TRBJ2-1, is as follows: SQTIHQWPATLVQPVGSPLSLECTVEGTSNPNLYWYRQAAGRGLQLLFYSVGIGQISSEVPQNLSASRPQDRQFILSSKKLLLSDSGFYLCAWSADRVGDTNEQFFGPGTRLTVL.

V usage is TRBV9 and J usage is TRBJ1-1, with D maybe TRBD1 (6 bases). The germline V and J ends were trimmed by 3 bases and 8 bases, with 17 bases remaining between them. Germline V CDR1 and CDR2: SGDLS, YYNGEE. CDR3 length equals 14 residues. The CDR3 DNA reads as TGTGCCAGCAGCGGGGGGGCGACGGCGCCAGAAGCTTTCTTT. This encodes CASSGGATAPEAFF.

V and J are TRBV12-3 or TRBV12-4 and TRBJ2-1; TRBD2 matches at 10 bases. With 3 bases clipped from V and 7 bases from J, the junction kept 3 bases outside the gene matches. The length of the CDR3 is 14 residues. Written as DNA, the CDR3 is TGTGCCAGCAGTTTCCTACTAGCGGGAAATGAGCAGTTCTTC. It yields the protein CASSFLLAGNEQFF.

The genes are TRBV20-1 and TRBJ1-5, with D unclear. The CDR3 consists of 15 residues. Germline CDR1 DFQATT, CDR2 SNEGSKA (reference sequence). Trimming stripped 4 bases from V and 3 bases from J, with 16 bases between. CDR3 sequence reads: CSAISPRSLNQPQHF. The CDR3 DNA reads as TGCAGTGCTATCTCTCCCCGGTCTCTCAATCAGCCCCAGCATTTT.

This clonotype has a single count. DNA of the CDR3: TGTGCCAGCAGTTACGTGGCGGTGAATGAGCAGTTCTTC. It yields the protein CASSYVAVNEQFF. The chain carries TRBV6-2 or TRBV6-3 and TRBJ2-1; unclear D gene. Germline V gene lookup returns CDR1 MNHEY and CDR2 SVGEGT. The V and J ends lost 2 bases and 7 bases respectively, with 9 bases between them. The CDR3 sequence is 13 residues long.

Details on this clonotype: One end of the junction is discordant with germline, which a read error may explain. This chain joins TRBV30 and TRBJ1-1; D might be TRBD1 (5 bases). This CDR3 has 9 residues. The V gene's germline CDR1 is GTSNPN and CDR2 SVGIG (reference sequence). CDR3 sequence: CACPERDLF. Here the CDR3 DNA reads TGTGCCTGCCCGGAACGGGACCTCTTT.

This chain links TRBV20-1 with TRBJ2-2, with a weak D call TRBD2 (5 bases). Germline loops: CDR1 DFQATT, CDR2 SNEGSKA (reference sequence). CDR3 length: 13 amino acids. Trimming removed 6 bases from V and 5 bases from J, with 13 bases in between. The CDR3 DNA is TGCAGTGCGCCTCCACTAGGTACCGGGGAGCTGTTTTTT. Translation gives CSAPPLGTGELFF.

The rearrangement joins TRBV9 to TRBJ1-2; D not resolved. V was pared by 0 bases and J by 5 bases, with 8 bases between. CDR3 length equals 13 residues. Germline values: CDR1 SGDLS, CDR2 YYNGEE. CDR3: CASSVGTAYGYTF. The CDR3 bases are TGTGCCAGCAGCGTAGGGACGGCTTATGGCTACACCTTC.

This sequence joins TRBV20-1 and TRBJ2-5, with 7 bases matching TRBD2. The V gene end was trimmed by 6 bases and the J gene end by 5 bases; junction bases not matched to a gene: 6. In germline, CDR1 is DFQATT, CDR2 SNEGSKA (reference sequence). The CDR3 spans 12 residues. CDR3 sequence reads: CSASSGAETQYF. DNA for the CDR3: TGCAGTGCCTCAAGCGGGGCGGAGACCCAGTACTTC.

A few counts support this clonotype. This chain links TRBV3-1 with TRBJ2-7; maybe TRBD2 (6 bases). The CDR3 consists of 13 residues. The germline CDR1 and CDR2 sequences are LGHDT and YNNKEL (reference sequence). The ends were cut back, 3 bases at V and 3 bases at J, with 9 bases in the middle. This chain's CDR3 is CASSQGTRYEQYF. DNA for the CDR3: TGTGCCAGCAGCCAGGGGACTCGCTACGAGCAGTACTTC.

The V gene is TRBV7-2, the J gene TRBJ2-3; D possibly corresponds to TRBD2 (6 bases). The germline V gene encodes CDR1 SGHTA and CDR2 FQGNSA. V lost 5 bases, J lost 3 bases, and 15 bases lay in between. The CDR3 has 15 amino acids. CDR3 residues: CASSPALSGTDTQYF. DNA of the CDR3: TGTGCCAGCAGCCCGGCCCTTAGCGGTACAGATACGCAGTATTTT.

The chain is built from TRBV12-5 and TRBJ2-1; 14 bases fit TRBD2. The CDR3 runs 21 residues. The V segment lost 0 bases and the J segment 0 bases; nucleotides outside the gene matches: 10. CDR1 is LGHNT, CDR2 FRNRAP, per germline. CDR3 sequence (DNA): TGTGCTAGTGGTTTGGTACTACCGGGACTAGCGGGGGCCAGCTCCTACAATGAGCAGTTCTTC. Amino acids: CASGLVLPGLAGASSYNEQFF.

The chain recombines TRBV15 with TRBJ2-7, with 9 bases fitting TRBD2. Trimming removed 1 base from V and 3 bases from J; junction bases left unmatched: 1. The CDR3 has 14 amino acids. Germline CDR1 reads LNHNV; CDR2 reads YYDKDF (reference sequence). The CDR3 sequence: CATSRGLADYEQYF. CDR3 DNA: TGTGCCACCAGCAGAGGACTAGCGGACTACGAGCAGTACTTC.

V usage is TRBV4-2 and J usage is TRBJ2-3, with D tentatively TRBD1 (5 bases). Trimming removed 0 bases from V and 2 bases from J, with 9 bases in between. The CDR3 consists of 15 residues. Germline V gene sequence: CDR1 LGHNA, CDR2 YNFKEQ. The CDR3 bases are TGTGCCAGCAGCCAAGAAAGTGGGGCCACAGATACGCAGTATTTT. Protein: CASSQESGATDTQYF.

The chain uses TRBV6-2 or TRBV6-3 and TRBJ2-3; D call uncertain. Germline V gene sequence: CDR1 MNHEY, CDR2 SVGEGT. The CDR3 is 11 amino acids. Trimming stripped 2 bases from V and 6 bases from J, with 3 bases between. In nucleotides, the CDR3 is TGTGCCAGCAGTTACCGCGATACGCAGTATTTT. This codes for CASSYRDTQYF.